This is a list of T cell receptor beta chains from one sample in a study of shared clonotypes between healthy human individuals. Using immunoSEQ multiplex PCR, the repertoire was profiled, and TCRdb retains in-frame clones only, with some absent. The table has about 2.4 million clones, around 90% seen once; the top ten hold under 0.15%. The sequencing sample was made of naive CD4+ T cells sorted from blood. The receptors here all came from a man aged 18 to 30 in good health. CDR3s include the opening cysteine and the closing phenylalanine or tryptophan. D genes are given only for firm matches. Only part of the rows carry a size: once, few, many, or a class if the clone is expanded.

size	J	V	length	D	CDR3	DNA
NA	TRBJ2-2	TRBV2	15	TRBD1	CASSEGQGAGGELFF	TGTGCCAGCAGCGAAGGACAGGGGGCCGGCGGGGAGCTGTTTTTT
few	TRBJ2-5	TRBV2	11	NA	CASSGLETQYF	TGTGCCAGCAGTGGATTAGAGACCCAGTACTTC
NA	TRBJ1-5	TRBV10-3	14	NA	CAISEIGLLEPQHF	TGTGCCATCAGTGAGATCGGGCTGTTGGAGCCCCAGCATTTT
few	TRBJ2-1	TRBV9	14	TRBD2	CASSVSGTNNEQFF	TGTGCCAGCAGCGTTAGCGGGACCAACAATGAGCAGTTCTTC
NA	TRBJ1-4	TRBV9	17	TRBD1	CASSPRTGTTLNEKLFF	TGTGCCAGCAGCCCCCGGACAGGGACAACGCTCAACGAAAAACTGTTTTTT
once	TRBJ1-1	TRBV5-1	12	NA	CASSLPGTEAFF	TGCGCCAGCAGCTTGCCCGGCACTGAAGCTTTCTTT
few	TRBJ1-1	TRBV7-3	14	TRBD1	CASSSIRQGTEAFF	TGTGCCAGCAGCTCAATACGACAGGGCACTGAAGCTTTCTTT
few	TRBJ1-1	TRBV14	15	TRBD1	CASRTMGTGAGEAFF	TGTGCCAGCAGAACAATGGGGACAGGGGCGGGTGAAGCTTTCTTT
NA	TRBJ2-2	TRBV2	13	NA	CASSGGIPGELFF	TGTGCCAGCAGTGGAGGGATTCCCGGGGAGCTGTTTTTT
once	TRBJ2-3	TRBV5-8	15	TRBD1	CASSSGQVGTDTQYF	TGTGCCAGCAGCTCGGGACAGGTCGGCACAGATACGCAGTATTTT
once	TRBJ2-7	TRBV7-3	15	NA	CASSLQTGNSYEQYF	TGTGCCAGCAGCCTACAGACAGGAAACTCCTACGAGCAGTACTTC
NA	TRBJ1-1	TRBV7-3	13	TRBD1	CASSLGTGTEAFF	TGTGCCAGCAGCTTAGGGACAGGGACTGAAGCTTTCTTT
NA	TRBJ2-3	TRBV19	16	NA	CASSARGRGGTDTQYF	TGTGCCAGTAGTGCACGCGGGCGGGGCGGCACAGATACGCAGTATTTT
NA	TRBJ1-2	TRBV6-6	14	TRBD1	CASIRGQGLYGYTF	TGTGCCAGCATTAGGGGACAGGGTCTTTATGGCTACACCTTC
NA	TRBJ2-4	TRBV7-2	14	NA	CASSLTGVKNIQYF	TGTGCCAGCAGCTTAACCGGGGTGAAAAACATTCAGTACTTC
NA	TRBJ2-2	TRBV6-6	16	NA	CASSYSYRLNTGELFF	TGTGCCAGCAGTTACTCTTACAGATTGAACACCGGGGAGCTGTTTTTT
few	TRBJ1-6	TRBV5-4	12	NA	CASSANNSPLHF	TGTGCCAGCAGCGCCAATAATTCACCCCTCCACTTT
NA	TRBJ2-5	TRBV7-8	16	NA	CASSLEPDQLSKTQYF	TGTGCCAGCAGCTTAGAACCCGATCAGCTATCAAAGACCCAGTACTTC
NA	TRBJ2-3	TRBV7-2	14	NA	CASSLDPRTDTQYF	TGTGCCAGCAGCTTAGATCCCAGGACAGATACGCAGTATTTT
NA	TRBJ2-3	TRBV7-9	16	NA	CASSPAGGGGTDTQYF	TGTGCCAGCAGTCCAGCTGGGGGCGGGGGCACAGATACGCAGTATTTT
NA	TRBJ1-6	TRBV7-3	13	TRBD1	CASSSDRNSPLHF	TGTGCCAGCAGCTCGGACAGGAATTCACCCCTCCACTTT
NA	TRBJ1-1	TRBV6-5	12	NA	CASSYMVGVAFF	TGTGCCAGCAGTTACATGGTAGGGGTGGCTTTCTTT
NA	TRBJ1-6	TRBV28	14	NA	CASSPGTGNSPLHF	TGTGCCAGCAGTCCCGGGACCGGTAATTCACCCCTCCACTTT
NA	TRBJ1-1	TRBV7-2	13	NA	CASSLRGAPEAFF	TGTGCCAGCAGCTTACGGGGGGCCCCTGAAGCTTTCTTT
NA	TRBJ2-3	TRBV5-8	15	NA	CASSWGRWIEDTQYF	TGTGCCAGCAGCTGGGGACGGTGGATCGAAGATACGCAGTATTTT
once	TRBJ2-7	TRBV2	11	NA	CASSALYEQYF	TGTGCCAGCAGTGCTCTCTACGAGCAGTACTTC
NA	TRBJ2-5	TRBV5-4	13	TRBD2	CASSRGGWETQYF	TGTGCCAGCAGCCGGGGGGGCTGGGAGACCCAGTACTTC